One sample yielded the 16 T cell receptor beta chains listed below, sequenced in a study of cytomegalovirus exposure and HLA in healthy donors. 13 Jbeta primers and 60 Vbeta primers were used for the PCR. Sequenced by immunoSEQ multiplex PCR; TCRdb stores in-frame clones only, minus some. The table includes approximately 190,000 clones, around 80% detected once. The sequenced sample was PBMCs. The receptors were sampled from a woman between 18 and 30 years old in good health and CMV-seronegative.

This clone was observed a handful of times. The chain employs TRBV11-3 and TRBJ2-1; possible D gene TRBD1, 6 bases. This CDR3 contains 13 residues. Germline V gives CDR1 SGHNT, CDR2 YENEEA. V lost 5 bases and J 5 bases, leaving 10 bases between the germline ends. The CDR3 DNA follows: TGTGCCAGCAGCCGGGACAAGGACAATGAGCAGTTCTTC. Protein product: CASSRDKDNEQFF. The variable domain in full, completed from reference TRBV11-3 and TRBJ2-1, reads EAGVVQSPRYKIIEKKQPVAFWCNPISGHNTLYWYLQNLGQGPELLIRYENEEAVDDSQLPKDRFSAERLKGVDSTLKIQPAELGDSAVYLCASSRDKDNEQFFGPGTRLTVL.

CDR3 coding DNA: TGTGCCAGCAGCTGGACTAGTAACAATGAGCAGTTCTTC. Its protein product is CASSWTSNNEQFF. The chain combines TRBV27 with TRBJ2-1; TRBD2 matches at 7 bases. This CDR3 is built from 13 residues. The trim removed 6 bases at V and 5 bases at J, leaving 4 bases unmatched. Germline-derived CDR1 and CDR2 are MNHEY and SMNVEV (reference sequence).

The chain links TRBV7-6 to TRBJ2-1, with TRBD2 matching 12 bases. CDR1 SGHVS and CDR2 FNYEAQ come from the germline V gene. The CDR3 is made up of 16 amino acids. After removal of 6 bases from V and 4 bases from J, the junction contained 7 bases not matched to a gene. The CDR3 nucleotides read TGTGCCAGCAGTCCTACTAGCGGGAGGCGATACAATGAGCAGTTCTTC. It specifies CASSPTSGRRYNEQFF.

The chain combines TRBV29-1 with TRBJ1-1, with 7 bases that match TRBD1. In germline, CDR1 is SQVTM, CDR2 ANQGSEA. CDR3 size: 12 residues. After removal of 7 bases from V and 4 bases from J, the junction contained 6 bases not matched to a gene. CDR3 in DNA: TGCAGCGCCCAGACAGGGCCCACTGAAGCTTTCTTT. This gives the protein CSAQTGPTEAFF.

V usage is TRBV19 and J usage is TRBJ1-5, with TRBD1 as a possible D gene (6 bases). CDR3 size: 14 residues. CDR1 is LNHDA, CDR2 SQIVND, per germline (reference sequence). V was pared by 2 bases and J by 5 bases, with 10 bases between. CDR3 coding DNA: TGTGCCAGTAGTATAAGACAGGAACATCAGCCCCAGCATTTT. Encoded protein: CASSIRQEHQPQHF.

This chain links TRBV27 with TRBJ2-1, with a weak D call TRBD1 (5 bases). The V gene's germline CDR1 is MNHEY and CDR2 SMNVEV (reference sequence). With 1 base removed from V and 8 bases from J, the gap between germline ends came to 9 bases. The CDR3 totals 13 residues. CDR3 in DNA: TGTGCCAGCAGTTTATTTAGGGGCGATGAGCAGTTCTTC. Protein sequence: CASSLFRGDEQFF.

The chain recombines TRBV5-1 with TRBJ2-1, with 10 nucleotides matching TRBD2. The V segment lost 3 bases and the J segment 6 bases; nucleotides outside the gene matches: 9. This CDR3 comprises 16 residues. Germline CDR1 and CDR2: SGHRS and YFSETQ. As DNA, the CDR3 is TGCGCCAGCAGCTGGGGGCCTAGCGGGAGTGTCAATGAGCAGTTCTTC. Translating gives CASSWGPSGSVNEQFF.

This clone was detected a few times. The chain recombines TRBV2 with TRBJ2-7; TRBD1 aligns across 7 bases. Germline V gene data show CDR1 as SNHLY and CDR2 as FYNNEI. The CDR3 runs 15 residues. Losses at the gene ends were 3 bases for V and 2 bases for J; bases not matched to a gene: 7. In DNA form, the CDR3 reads TGTGCCAGCAGTGATTTCGGGACAGATACCTACGAGCAGTACTTC. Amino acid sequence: CASSDFGTDTYEQYF.

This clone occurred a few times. The CDR3 loop reads CASSNPQGGRKETQYF. The CDR3 bases are TGTGCCAGCAGCAACCCCCAGGGAGGGAGGAAAGAGACCCAGTACTTC. The V and J genes are TRBV7-9 and TRBJ2-5; 7 bases are shared with TRBD2. V lost 5 bases and J lost 3; bases outside the gene matches: 12. The CDR3 runs 16 residues. Germline V lookup: CDR1 SEHNR, CDR2 FQNEAQ (reference sequence).

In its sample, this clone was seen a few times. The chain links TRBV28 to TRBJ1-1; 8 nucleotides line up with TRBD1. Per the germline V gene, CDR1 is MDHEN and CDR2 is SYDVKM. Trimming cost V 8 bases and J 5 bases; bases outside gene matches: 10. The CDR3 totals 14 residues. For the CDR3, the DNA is TGTGCCAGCGTAGCAGGGGGCAGGTGGACTGAAGCTTTCTTT. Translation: CASVAGGRWTEAFF.

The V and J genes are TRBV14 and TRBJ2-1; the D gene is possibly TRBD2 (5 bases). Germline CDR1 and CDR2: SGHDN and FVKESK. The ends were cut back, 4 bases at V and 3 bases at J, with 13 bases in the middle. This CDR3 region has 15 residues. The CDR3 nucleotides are TGTGCCAGCAGCCGGGCGGGCAGCCTCTACAATGAGCAGTTCTTC. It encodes CASSRAGSLYNEQFF.

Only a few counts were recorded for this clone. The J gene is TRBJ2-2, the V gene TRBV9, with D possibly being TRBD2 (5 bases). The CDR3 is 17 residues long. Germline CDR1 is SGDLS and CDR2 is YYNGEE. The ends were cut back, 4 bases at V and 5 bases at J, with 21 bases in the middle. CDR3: CASSPRRVGVYTGELFF. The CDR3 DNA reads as TGTGCCAGCAGCCCTCGAAGAGTGGGAGTTTATACCGGGGAGCTGTTTTTT.

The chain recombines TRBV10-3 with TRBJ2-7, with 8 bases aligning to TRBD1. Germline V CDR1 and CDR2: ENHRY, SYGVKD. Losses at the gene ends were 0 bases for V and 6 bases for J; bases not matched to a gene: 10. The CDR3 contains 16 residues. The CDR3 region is CAISESRGQEASEQYF. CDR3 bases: TGTGCCATCAGTGAGTCTAGGGGACAGGAGGCTTCCGAGCAGTACTTC.

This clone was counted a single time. This chain's CDR3 is CASSPGGGTYNEQFF. CDR3 in DNA: TGCGCCAGCAGCCCAGGAGGGGGCACCTACAATGAGCAGTTCTTC. This chain links TRBV5-1 with TRBJ2-1; D perhaps matches TRBD1 (7 bases). V gave up 4 bases and J gave up 2 bases, with 13 bases separating them. The CDR3 covers 15 residues. Germline loops: CDR1 SGHRS, CDR2 YFSETQ.

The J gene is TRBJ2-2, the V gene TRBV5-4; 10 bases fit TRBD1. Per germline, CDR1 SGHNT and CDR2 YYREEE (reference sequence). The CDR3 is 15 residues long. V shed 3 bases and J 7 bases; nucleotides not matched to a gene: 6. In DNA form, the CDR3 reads TGTGCCAGCAGCTGGGGACAGGGGAATGGCGGGGAGCTGTTTTTT. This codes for CASSWGQGNGGELFF.

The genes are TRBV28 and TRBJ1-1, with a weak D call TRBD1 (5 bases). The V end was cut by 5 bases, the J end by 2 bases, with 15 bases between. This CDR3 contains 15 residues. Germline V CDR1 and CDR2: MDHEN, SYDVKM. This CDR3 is CASSPLGPFNTEAFF. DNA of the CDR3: TGTGCCAGCAGTCCCCTGGGGCCTTTCAACACTGAAGCTTTCTTT.